A selection of T cell receptor beta chains follows, all from one sample in a study of blood T cells in healthy people across ages. Via MiXCR, TCRdb re-called the 5' RACE reads, giving one row per CDR3 protein. The data hold 550,000 to 750,000 distinct CDR3 sequences, with under 25% observed a single time. Specimen: blood. The receptors originated from a man aged 70-80 years in good health. The CDR3 runs from the conserved cysteine through the conserved F or W. D genes are given only for firm matches. Size is stated for part of the rows, as once, few or many counts, or as a class when the clone is expanded.

j_call v_call clone_size d_call cdr3_aa cdr3_nt
TRBJ1-1 TRBV6-5 few - CAARAPSSEVAFF TGTGCCGCCCGGGCTCCCTCTTCTGAAGTGGCTTTCTTT
TRBJ1-2 TRBV4-3 - - CASSPGRGLNYGYTF TGCGCCAGCAGTCCGGGCAGGGGCCTTAACTATGGCTACACCTTC
TRBJ2-3 TRBV7-6 - TRBD2 CASSYTSGGAADTQYF TGTGCCAGCAGCTATACTAGCGGGGGGGCAGCAGATACGCAGTATTTT
TRBJ2-7 TRBV5-1 - - CASSPRTGTSYEQYF TGCGCCAGCAGCCCAAGGACAGGGACTAGTTACGAGCAGTACTTC
TRBJ1-2 TRBV10-3 - TRBD1 CASSGGDYGYTF TGTGCCAGCTCAGGGGGTGACTATGGCTACACCTTC
TRBJ2-7 TRBV5-1 few TRBD1 CAGSSDRVGIDEQYF TGCGCCGGCAGCTCGGACAGGGTCGGTATCGACGAGCAGTACTTC
TRBJ2-3 TRBV27 - - CASSTGPPDTQYF TGTGCCAGCAGTACTGGACCCCCCGATACGCAGTATTTT
TRBJ1-1 TRBV29-1 few - CSHEGGLGTEAFF TGCAGCCACGAGGGGGGGCTGGGAACTGAAGCTTTCTTT
TRBJ1-2 TRBV29-1 - - CSVNSGGYTF TGCAGCGTCAACAGCGGTGGCTACACCTTC
TRBJ2-5 TRBV15 - - CATSSRGGQGETQYF TGTGCCACCAGCAGCCGGGGTGGACAAGGAGAGACCCAGTACTTC
TRBJ2-7 TRBV9 - TRBD1 CASSVGTGEKQYF TGTGCCAGCAGCGTAGGGACAGGGGAGAAGCAGTACTTC
TRBJ1-4 TRBV20-1 few - CSAPDEGRYNEKLFF TGCAGTGCTCCGGACGAGGGGCGTTATAATGAAAAACTGTTTTTT
TRBJ1-1 TRBV7-8 - - CASSLRSWKGMNTEAFF TGTGCCAGCAGCCTAAGGTCATGGAAGGGGATGAACACTGAAGCTTTCTTT
TRBJ2-4 TRBV20-1 - - CSPQGNSKNIQYF TGCAGTCCACAGGGAAACTCCAAAAACATTCAGTACTTC
TRBJ2-1 TRBV4-2 - TRBD2 CASSRVRSGGANAPGYNEQFF TGTGCCAGCAGCCGAGTCCGTAGCGGGGGGGCAAACGCCCCCGGTTACAATGAGCAGTTCTTC
TRBJ2-1 TRBV7-8 few TRBD2 CASSLTAGLYNEQFF TGTGCCAGCAGCTTAACAGCGGGACTCTACAATGAGCAGTTCTTC
TRBJ2-1 TRBV10-3 few TRBD2 CAISESPPSGSYNEQFF TGTGCCATCAGTGAGTCGCCCCCTAGCGGGTCCTACAATGAGCAGTTCTTC
TRBJ2-1 TRBV3-1 - - CASSQEIQRAYNEQFF TGTGCCAGCAGCCAAGAAATCCAGCGGGCCTACAATGAGCAGTTCTTC
TRBJ2-5 TRBV3-1 many - CASEQGWGANFRTQYF TGTGCCAGCGAGCAAGGCTGGGGAGCGAATTTTCGGACCCAGTACTTC
TRBJ1-1 TRBV27 few TRBD1 CASSGPGQGNTEAFF TGTGCCAGCAGTGGACCGGGACAGGGGAACACTGAAGCTTTCTTT
TRBJ2-1 TRBV20-1 few TRBD2 CSGGLAALNEQFF TGCAGTGGGGGACTAGCAGCGTTAAATGAGCAGTTCTTC
TRBJ2-2 TRBV24-1 - TRBD2 CATSELAGNTGELFF TGTGCCACCAGTGAGCTAGCGGGGAACACCGGGGAGCTGTTTTTT
TRBJ2-1 TRBV12-3/TRBV12-4 - TRBD2 CASRPLAGGPVEQFF TGTGCCAGCAGACCTCTAGCGGGAGGGCCGGTTGAGCAGTTCTTC
TRBJ2-1 TRBV7-2 few TRBD2 CASSLSGRGTYNEQFF TGTGCCAGCAGCTTATCTGGGAGGGGTACCTACAATGAGCAGTTCTTC
TRBJ1-1 TRBV12-3/TRBV12-4 few - CASSFQGINTEAFF TGTGCCAGCAGTTTCCAGGGTATCAACACTGAAGCTTTCTTT
TRBJ2-1 TRBV19 - TRBD1 CASSLLPGQFYNEQSF TGTGCCAGTAGTCTCCTTCCGGGACAGTTCTACAATGAGCAGTCCTTC
TRBJ2-1 TRBV20-1 - TRBD2 CSAKSLLAASYNEQFF TGCAGTGCTAAGTCCTTACTAGCGGCCTCCTACAATGAGCAGTTCTTC
TRBJ1-6 TRBV27 few - CASSKSSYNSPLHF TGTGCCAGCAGTAAGAGCTCCTATAATTCACCCCTCCACTTT
TRBJ2-3 TRBV24-1 few TRBD2 CATSDSAGPGLATDTQYF TGTGCCACCAGTGATTCGGCAGGACCGGGACTAGCAACAGATACGCAGTATTTT
TRBJ2-7 TRBV27 few TRBD1 CASSFKGQDSYGQYF TGTGCCAGCAGTTTTAAGGGACAGGATTCCTACGGGCAGTACTTC
TRBJ2-7 TRBV6-1 - - CASSNLGRYEQYF TGTGCCAGCAGCAACTTGGGACGCTACGAGCAGTACTTC
TRBJ2-5 TRBV10-3 - - CAISESPQETQYF TGTGCCATCAGTGAGTCCCCTCAAGAGACCCAGTACTTC
TRBJ2-1 TRBV12-3/TRBV12-4 few TRBD1 CATRTGAYNEQFF TGTGCCACCCGAACAGGGGCTTACAATGAGCAGTTCTTC
TRBJ2-7 TRBV20-1 - TRBD2 CSASLAGGTYEQYF TGCAGTGCTTCACTAGCGGGAGGCACCTACGAGCAGTACTTC
TRBJ2-5 TRBV6-5 few TRBD1 CASSYSIGQGVETQYF TGTGCCAGCAGTTACTCAATCGGACAGGGGGTGGAGACCCAGTACTTC
TRBJ1-1 TRBV5-6 few - CASSLDRANTEAFF TGTGCCAGCAGCTTGGACAGGGCAAACACTGAAGCTTTCTTT
TRBJ1-1 TRBV4-1 few - CASSQEDRPGRDTEAFF TGCGCCAGCAGCCAAGAGGATAGGCCCGGTAGGGACACTGAAGCTTTCTTT
TRBJ2-1 TRBV24-1 few TRBD2 CATSDTSGNYNEQFF TGTGCCACCAGTGATACTAGCGGGAACTACAATGAGCAGTTCTTC
TRBJ2-4 TRBV6-5 once - CASLDIAKNIQYF TGTGCCAGCCTCGACATAGCCAAAAACATTCAGTACTTC
TRBJ2-5 TRBV6-1 - - CASSARQKETQYF TGTGCCAGCAGTGCCCGACAGAAAGAGACCCAGTACTTC
TRBJ2-7 TRBV20-1 - TRBD2 CSASVGTSGVNEQYF TGCAGTGCTAGCGTCGGGACTAGCGGGGTGAACGAGCAGTACTTC
TRBJ2-2 TRBV7-3 - - CASSLSGGPWNTGELFF TGTGCCAGCAGCTTAAGTGGGGGCCCCTGGAACACCGGGGAGCTGTTTTTT
TRBJ1-1 TRBV12-3/TRBV12-4 few - CASSSTVRTEAFF TGTGCCAGCAGTTCTACGGTGCGGACTGAAGCTTTCTTT
TRBJ2-1 TRBV7-9 few TRBD2 CASSLSLAELGDEQFF TGTGCCAGCAGCTTAAGCCTAGCGGAACTTGGGGATGAGCAGTTCTTC
TRBJ2-5 TRBV6-1 few TRBD1 CASRGQGQETQYF TGTGCCAGCAGAGGACAGGGGCAAGAGACCCAGTACTTC
TRBJ2-7 TRBV7-2 once TRBD2 CASGSSGGKYYEQYF TGTGCCAGCGGCTCTAGCGGGGGGAAATACTACGAGCAGTACTTC
TRBJ2-2 TRBV7-6 - - CASSLKAEGSAAGELFF TGTGCCAGCAGCTTAAAGGCTGAAGGTTCCGCAGCTGGGGAGCTGTTTTTT
TRBJ2-4 TRBV21-1 - - CASSKELELAKNIQYF TGTGCCAGCAGCAAAGAACTCGAACTAGCCAAAAACATTCAGTACTTC
TRBJ2-7 TRBV28 many - CASSRQDYYEQYF TGTGCCAGCAGCCGACAGGACTACTACGAGCAGTACTTC